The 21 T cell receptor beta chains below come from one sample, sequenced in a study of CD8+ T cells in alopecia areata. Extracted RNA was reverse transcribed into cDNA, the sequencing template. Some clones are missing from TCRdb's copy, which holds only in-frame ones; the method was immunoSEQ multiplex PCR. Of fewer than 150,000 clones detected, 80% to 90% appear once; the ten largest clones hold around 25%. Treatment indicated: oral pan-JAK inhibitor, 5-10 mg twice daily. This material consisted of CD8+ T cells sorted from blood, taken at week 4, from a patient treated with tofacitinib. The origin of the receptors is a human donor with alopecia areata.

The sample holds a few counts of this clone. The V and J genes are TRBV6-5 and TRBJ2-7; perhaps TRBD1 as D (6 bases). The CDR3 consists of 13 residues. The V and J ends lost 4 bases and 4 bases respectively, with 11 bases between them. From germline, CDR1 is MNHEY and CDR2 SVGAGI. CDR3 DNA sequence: TGTGCCAGCAGTTTCGGACAGCCGTACGAGCAGTACTTC. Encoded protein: CASSFGQPYEQYF.

The CDR3 spells CASSDSRTGRSYEQYF. The DNA for the CDR3 is TGTGCCAGCAGCGACTCCAGGACAGGGCGGAGTTACGAGCAGTACTTC. The rearrangement links TRBV9 to TRBJ2-7; TRBD1 matches at 8 bases. Trimming at V came to 3 bases and at J to 4 bases, leaving 12 bases not matched to a gene. The germline CDR1 and CDR2 sequences are SGDLS and YYNGEE. The length of the CDR3 is 16 residues.

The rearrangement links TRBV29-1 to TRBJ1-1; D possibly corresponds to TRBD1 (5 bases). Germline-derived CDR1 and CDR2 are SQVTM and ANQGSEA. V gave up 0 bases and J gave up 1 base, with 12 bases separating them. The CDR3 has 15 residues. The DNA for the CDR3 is TGCAGCGTTGAAGATCCACGGGGGTGGAACACTGAAGCTTTCTTT. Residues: CSVEDPRGWNTEAFF.

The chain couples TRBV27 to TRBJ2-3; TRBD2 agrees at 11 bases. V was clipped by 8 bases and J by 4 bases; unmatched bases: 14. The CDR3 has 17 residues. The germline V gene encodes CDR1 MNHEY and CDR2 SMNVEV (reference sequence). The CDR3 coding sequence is TGTGCCAGCCAAATTGGGCCGGGACTAGCGGCCTCAGATACGCAGTATTTT. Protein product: CASQIGPGLAASDTQYF.

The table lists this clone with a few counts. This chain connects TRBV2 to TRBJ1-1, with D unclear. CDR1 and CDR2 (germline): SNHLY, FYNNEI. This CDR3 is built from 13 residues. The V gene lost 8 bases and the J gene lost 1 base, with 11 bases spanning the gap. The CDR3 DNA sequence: TGTGCCAGCCGATGGAGCCAGAACACTGAAGCTTTCTTT. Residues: CASRWSQNTEAFF.

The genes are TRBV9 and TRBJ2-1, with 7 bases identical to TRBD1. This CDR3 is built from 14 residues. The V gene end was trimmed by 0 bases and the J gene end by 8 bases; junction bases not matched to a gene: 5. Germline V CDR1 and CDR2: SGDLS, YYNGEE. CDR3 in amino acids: CASSVALGGYEQFF. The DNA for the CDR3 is TGTGCCAGCAGCGTAGCTTTAGGGGGCTATGAGCAGTTCTTC.

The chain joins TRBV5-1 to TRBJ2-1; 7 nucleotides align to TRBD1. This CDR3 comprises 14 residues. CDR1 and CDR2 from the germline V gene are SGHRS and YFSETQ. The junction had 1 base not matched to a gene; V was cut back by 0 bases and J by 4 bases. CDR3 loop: CASSLAGQYNEQFF. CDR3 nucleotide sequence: TGCGCCAGCAGCTTGGCGGGACAGTACAATGAGCAGTTCTTC.

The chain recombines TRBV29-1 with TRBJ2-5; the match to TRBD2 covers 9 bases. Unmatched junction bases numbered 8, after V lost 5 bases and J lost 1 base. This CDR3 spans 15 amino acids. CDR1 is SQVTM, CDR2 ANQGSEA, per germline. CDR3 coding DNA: TGCAGCGTTCGAAAGCGGGGGGAGAGCCAAGAGACCCAGTACTTC. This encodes CSVRKRGESQETQYF.

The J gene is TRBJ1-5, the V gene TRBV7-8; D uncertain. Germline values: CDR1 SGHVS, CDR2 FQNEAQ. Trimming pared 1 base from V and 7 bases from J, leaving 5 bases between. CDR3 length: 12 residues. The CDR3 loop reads CASSLEGQPQHF. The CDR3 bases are TGTGCCAGCAGCTTAGAGGGCCAGCCCCAGCATTTT.

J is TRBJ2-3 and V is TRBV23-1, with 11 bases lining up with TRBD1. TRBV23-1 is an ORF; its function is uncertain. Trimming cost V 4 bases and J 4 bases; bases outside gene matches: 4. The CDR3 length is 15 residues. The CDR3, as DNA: TGCGCCAGCAGTCGGGACAGGGGGTTTGCAGATACGCAGTATTTT. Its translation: CASSRDRGFADTQYF.

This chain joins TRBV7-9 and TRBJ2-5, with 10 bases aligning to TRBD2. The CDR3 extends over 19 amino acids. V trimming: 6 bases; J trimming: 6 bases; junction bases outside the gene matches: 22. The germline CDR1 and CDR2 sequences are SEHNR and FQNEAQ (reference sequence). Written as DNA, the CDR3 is TGTGCCAGCAGACAGACGGAGAAGCGGGGGGGACTTAATGTAAAGACCCAGTACTTC. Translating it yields CASRQTEKRGGLNVKTQYF.

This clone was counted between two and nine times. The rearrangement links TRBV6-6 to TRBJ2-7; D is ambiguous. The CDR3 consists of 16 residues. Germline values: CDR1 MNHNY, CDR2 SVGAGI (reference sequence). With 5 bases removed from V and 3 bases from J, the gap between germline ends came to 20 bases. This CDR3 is CASSPPGSLFVYEQYF. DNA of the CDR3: TGTGCCAGCAGTCCCCCCGGGTCTCTATTCGTCTACGAGCAGTACTTC.

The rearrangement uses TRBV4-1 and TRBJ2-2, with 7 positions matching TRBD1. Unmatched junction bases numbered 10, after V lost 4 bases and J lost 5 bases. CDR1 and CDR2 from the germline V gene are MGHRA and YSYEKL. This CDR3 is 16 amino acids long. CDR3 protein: CASSPVGTVNTGELFF. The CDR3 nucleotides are TGCGCCAGCAGCCCAGTCGGGACAGTGAATACCGGGGAGCTGTTTTTT.

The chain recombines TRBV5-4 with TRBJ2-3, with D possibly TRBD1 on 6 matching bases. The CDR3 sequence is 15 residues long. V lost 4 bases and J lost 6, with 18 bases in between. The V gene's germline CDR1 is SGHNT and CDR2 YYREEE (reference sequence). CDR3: CASSPGWGRVDTQYF. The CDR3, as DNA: TGTGCCAGCAGCCCCGGCTGGGGGCGGGTGGATACGCAGTATTTT.

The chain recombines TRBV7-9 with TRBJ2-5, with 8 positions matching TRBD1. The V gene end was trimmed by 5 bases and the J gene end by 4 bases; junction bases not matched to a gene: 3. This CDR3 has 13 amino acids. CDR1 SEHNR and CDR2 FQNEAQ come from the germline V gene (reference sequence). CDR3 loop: CASSTGQGETQYF. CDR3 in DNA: TGTGCCAGCAGCACAGGACAGGGAGAGACCCAGTACTTC.

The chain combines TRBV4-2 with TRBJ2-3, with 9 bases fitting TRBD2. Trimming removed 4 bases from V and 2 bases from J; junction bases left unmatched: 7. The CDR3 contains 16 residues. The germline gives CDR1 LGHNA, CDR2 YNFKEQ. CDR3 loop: CASSPWTSETTDTQYF. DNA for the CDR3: TGTGCCAGCAGCCCTTGGACTAGCGAGACCACAGATACGCAGTATTTT.

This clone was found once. CDR3 coding DNA: TGTGCCAGCAGCTTATCTGAGCGGTGGGGGCGCGAGACCCAGTACTTC. Translated: CASSLSERWGRETQYF. The J gene is TRBJ2-5, the V gene TRBV7-2, with D maybe TRBD1 (6 bases). The germline CDR1 and CDR2 sequences are SGHTA and FQGNSA. This CDR3 has 16 residues. V gave up 2 bases and J gave up 5 bases, with 18 bases separating them.

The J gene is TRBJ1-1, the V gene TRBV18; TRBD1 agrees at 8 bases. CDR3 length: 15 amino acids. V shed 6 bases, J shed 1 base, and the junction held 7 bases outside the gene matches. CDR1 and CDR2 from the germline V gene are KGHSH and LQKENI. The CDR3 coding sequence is TGTGCCAGCTCGCTCTACGGACAGGGGAACACTGAAGCTTTCTTT. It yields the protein CASSLYGQGNTEAFF. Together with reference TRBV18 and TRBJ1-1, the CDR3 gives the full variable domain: NAGVMQNPRHLVRRRGQEARLRCSPMKGHSHVYWYRQLPEEGLKFMVYLQKENIIDESGMPKERFSAEFPKEGPSILRIQQVVRGDSAAYFCASSLYGQGNTEAFFGQGTRLTVV.

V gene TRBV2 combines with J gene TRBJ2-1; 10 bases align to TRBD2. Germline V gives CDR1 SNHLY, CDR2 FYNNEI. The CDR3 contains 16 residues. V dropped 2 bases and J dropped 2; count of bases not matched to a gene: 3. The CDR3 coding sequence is TGTGCCAGCAGTGAAAATCTAGCGGGGGCCTACAATGAGCAGTTCTTC. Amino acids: CASSENLAGAYNEQFF.

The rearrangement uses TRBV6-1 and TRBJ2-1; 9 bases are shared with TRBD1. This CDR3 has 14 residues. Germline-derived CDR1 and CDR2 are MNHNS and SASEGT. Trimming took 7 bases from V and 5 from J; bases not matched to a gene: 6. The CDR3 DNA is TGTGCCAGCACAATACAGGGGGCCCACAATGAGCAGTTCTTC. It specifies CASTIQGAHNEQFF.

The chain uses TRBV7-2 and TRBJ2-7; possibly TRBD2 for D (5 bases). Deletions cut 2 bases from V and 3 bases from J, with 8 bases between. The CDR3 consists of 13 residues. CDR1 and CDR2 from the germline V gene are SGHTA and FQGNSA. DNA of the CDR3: TGTGCCAGCAGCTTAAACGGGATCTACGAGCAGTACTTC. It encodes CASSLNGIYEQYF. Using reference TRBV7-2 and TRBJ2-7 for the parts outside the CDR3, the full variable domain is GAGVSQSPSNKVTEKGKDVELRCDPISGHTALYWYRQSLGQGLEFLIYFQGNSAPDKSGLPSDRFSAERTGGSVSTLTIQRTQQEDSAVYLCASSLNGIYEQYFGPGTRLTVT.